This T cell receptor (beta chain) was recorded in a study of T cells after yellow fever vaccination. Across the whole study: Fractions of limited cellularity were prepared by means of SMART-Seq v4 Ultra Low Input.

Findings and limits, study-wide: Researchers report a weaker secondary response that nonetheless peaked faster, day 5 versus 15.

As concerns this clonotype: What it recognizes is unknown.

Using its own MiXCR run on the 5' RACE reads, TCRdb lists one record per CDR3 protein. The sample includes approximately 300,000 distinct CDR3 sequences, around 6.8% of them seen just once. The sequence was obtained from a young man who received the YFV17D yellow fever vaccine. The input for sequencing was PBMCs, taken more than 40 days after the first yellow fever vaccination.

This CDR3 is CASTPGSSYNSPLHF. The CDR3 nucleotides read TGTGCCAGCACCCCCGGGAGCTCCTATAATTCACCCCTCCACTTT. The rearrangement links TRBV21-1 to TRBJ1-6; the table's D call of TRBD1 was not tested on the DNA. TRBV21-1 is reported as a pseudogene. The CDR3 is 15 amino acids.